Shown below are 5 T cell receptor beta chains from a single sample sequenced in a study of identifying expanded T cells in peripheral blood. This table comes from immunoSEQ multiplex PCR, and its TCRdb copy is limited to in-frame clones, with some not included. Of 95,000 to 100,000 clones listed, around nine tenths are singletons. The sample comprised blood. The receptors were gathered from a person aged 18 to 75 in good health.

The chain recombines TRBV5-4 with TRBJ1-2; 11 positions match TRBD1. This CDR3 is built from 16 residues. Germline trimming cut 3 bases from V and 5 bases from J; bases unmatched to any gene: 9. The germline CDR1 and CDR2 sequences are SGHNT and YYREEE (reference sequence). The CDR3 coding sequence is TGTGCCAGCAGCTCCTGGACAGGGGGCGTAATATATGGCTACACCTTC. Translation gives CASSSWTGGVIYGYTF.

The chain joins TRBV7-9 to TRBJ1-1, with unresolved D. CDR1 and CDR2 (germline): SEHNR, FQNEAQ (reference sequence). With 2 bases removed from V and 4 bases from J, the gap between germline ends came to 2 bases. The CDR3 contains 11 residues. CDR3 sequence reads: CASSLSTEAFF. CDR3 in DNA: TGTGCCAGCAGCTTATCCACTGAAGCTTTCTTT.

The chain is built from TRBV15 and TRBJ2-7, with D possibly called TRBD1 or TRBD2 (5 bases each). CDR1 is LNHNV and CDR2 is YYDKDF in the germline V gene (reference sequence). V gave up 6 bases and J gave up 3 bases, with 18 bases separating them. The CDR3 sequence is 15 residues long. CDR3 amino acids: CATSRAWDPYYEQYF. CDR3 coding DNA: TGTGCCACCAGTCGAGCTTGGGACCCCTACTACGAGCAGTACTTC.

This chain joins TRBV13 and TRBJ1-1, with 7 bases aligning to TRBD1. The CDR3 runs 13 residues. In germline, CDR1 is PRHDT, CDR2 FYEKMQ (reference sequence). V lost 5 bases to trimming and J lost 4 bases; unmatched junction nucleotides: 4. This CDR3 reads CASSPGTATEAFF. CDR3 in DNA: TGTGCCAGCAGCCCGGGGACAGCCACTGAAGCTTTCTTT. The complete variable domain, with remaining parts taken from reference TRBV13 and TRBJ1-1, reads AAGVIQSPRHLIKEKRETATLKCYPIPRHDTVYWYQQGPGQDPQFLISFYEKMQSDKGSIPDRFSAQQFSDYHSELNMSSLELGDSALYFCASSPGTATEAFFGQGTRLTVV.

This clone appeared a few times. The V call is TRBV19, the J call TRBJ1-2; 7 bases match TRBD1. The V and J ends lost 10 bases and 0 bases, in that order; junction bases with no gene match: 5. Germline CDR1 reads LNHDA; CDR2 reads SQIVND (reference sequence). The CDR3 consists of 13 residues. CDR3 bases: TGTGCCACCGCCGGGACAGCTAACTATGGCTACACCTTC. Translating it yields CATAGTANYGYTF.